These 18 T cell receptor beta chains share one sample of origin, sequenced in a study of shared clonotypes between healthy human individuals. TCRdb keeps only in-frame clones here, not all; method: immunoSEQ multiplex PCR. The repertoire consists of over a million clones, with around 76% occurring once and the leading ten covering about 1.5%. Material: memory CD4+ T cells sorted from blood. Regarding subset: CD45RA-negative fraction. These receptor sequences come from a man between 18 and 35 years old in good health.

The CDR3 bases are TGCGCCAGCAGCCAGGTACCTTGGTTTGATGTAGGACAGGGATCGAGCTCCTACGAGCAGTACTTC. Translation gives CASSQVPWFDVGQGSSSYEQYF. The genes are TRBV5-1 and TRBJ2-7; 8 positions agree with TRBD1. This CDR3 has 22 residues. V lost 4 bases and J lost 0; bases outside the gene matches: 27. Germline loops: CDR1 SGHRS, CDR2 YFSETQ. Full variable domain (outside the CDR3, taken from reference TRBV5-1 and TRBJ2-7): KAGVTQTPRYLIKTRGQQVTLSCSPISGHRSVSWYQQTPGQGLQFLFEYFSETQRNKGNFPGRFSGRQFSNSRSEMNVSTLELGDSALYLCASSQVPWFDVGQGSSSYEQYFGPGTRLTVT.

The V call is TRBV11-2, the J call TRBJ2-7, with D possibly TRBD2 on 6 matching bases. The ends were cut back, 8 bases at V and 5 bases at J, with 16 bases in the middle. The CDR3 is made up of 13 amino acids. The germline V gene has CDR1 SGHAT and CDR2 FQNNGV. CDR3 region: CASSEGLAHEQYF. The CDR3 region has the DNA TGTGCCAGCTCCGAGGGGCTAGCGCACGAGCAGTACTTC.

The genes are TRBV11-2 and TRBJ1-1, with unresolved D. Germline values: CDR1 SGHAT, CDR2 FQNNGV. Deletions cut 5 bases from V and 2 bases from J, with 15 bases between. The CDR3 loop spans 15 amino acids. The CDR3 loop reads CASSPTDIRNTEAFF. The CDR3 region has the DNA TGTGCCAGCAGCCCTACCGACATCCGTAACACTGAAGCTTTCTTT.

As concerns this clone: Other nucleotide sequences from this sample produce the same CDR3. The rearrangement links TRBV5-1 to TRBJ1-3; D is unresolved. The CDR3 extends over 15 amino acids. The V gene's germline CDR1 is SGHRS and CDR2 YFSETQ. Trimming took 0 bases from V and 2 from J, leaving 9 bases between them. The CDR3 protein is CASSLEPGPGNTIYF. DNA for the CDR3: TGCGCCAGCAGCTTGGAGCCGGGTCCTGGAAACACCATATATTTT. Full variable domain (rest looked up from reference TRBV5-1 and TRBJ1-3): KAGVTQTPRYLIKTRGQQVTLSCSPISGHRSVSWYQQTPGQGLQFLFEYFSETQRNKGNFPGRFSGRQFSNSRSEMNVSTLELGDSALYLCASSLEPGPGNTIYFGEGSWLTVV.

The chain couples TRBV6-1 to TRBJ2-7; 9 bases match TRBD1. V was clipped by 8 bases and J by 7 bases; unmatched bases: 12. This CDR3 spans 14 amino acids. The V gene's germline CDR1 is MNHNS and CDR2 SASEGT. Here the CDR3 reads CASASRGQGREQYF. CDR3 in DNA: TGTGCCAGCGCTTCGAGGGGACAGGGCCGGGAGCAGTACTTC.

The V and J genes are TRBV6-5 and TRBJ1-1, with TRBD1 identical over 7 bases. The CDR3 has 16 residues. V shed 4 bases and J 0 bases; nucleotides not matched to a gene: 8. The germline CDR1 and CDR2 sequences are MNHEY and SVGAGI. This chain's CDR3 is CASSFMKRGLNTEAFF. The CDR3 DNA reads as TGTGCCAGCAGTTTTATGAAGAGGGGGCTGAACACTGAAGCTTTCTTT.

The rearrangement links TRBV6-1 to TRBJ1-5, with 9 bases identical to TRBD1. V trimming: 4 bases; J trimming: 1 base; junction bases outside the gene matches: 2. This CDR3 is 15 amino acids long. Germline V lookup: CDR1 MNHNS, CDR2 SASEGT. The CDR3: CASSGQGESNQPQHF. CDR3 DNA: TGTGCCAGCAGTGGACAGGGGGAGAGCAATCAGCCCCAGCATTTT.

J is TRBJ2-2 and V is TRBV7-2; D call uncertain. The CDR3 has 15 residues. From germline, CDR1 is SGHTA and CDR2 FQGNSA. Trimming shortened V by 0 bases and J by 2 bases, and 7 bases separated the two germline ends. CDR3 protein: CASSLAQLNTGELFF. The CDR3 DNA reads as TGTGCCAGCAGCTTAGCTCAATTAAACACCGGGGAGCTGTTTTTT.

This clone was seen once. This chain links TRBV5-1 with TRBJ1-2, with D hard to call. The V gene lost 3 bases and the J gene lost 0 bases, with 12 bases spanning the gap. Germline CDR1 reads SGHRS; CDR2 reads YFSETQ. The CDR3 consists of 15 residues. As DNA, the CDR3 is TGCGCCAGCAGCTACGGACTATCCTCTAACTATGGCTACACCTTC. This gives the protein CASSYGLSSNYGYTF. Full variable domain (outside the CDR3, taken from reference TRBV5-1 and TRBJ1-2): KAGVTQTPRYLIKTRGQQVTLSCSPISGHRSVSWYQQTPGQGLQFLFEYFSETQRNKGNFPGRFSGRQFSNSRSEMNVSTLELGDSALYLCASSYGLSSNYGYTFGSGTRLTVV.

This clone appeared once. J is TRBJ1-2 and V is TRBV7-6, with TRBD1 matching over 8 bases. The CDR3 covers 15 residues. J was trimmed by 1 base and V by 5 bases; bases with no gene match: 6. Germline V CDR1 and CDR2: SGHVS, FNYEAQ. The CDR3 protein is CASSPGQGFNYGYTF. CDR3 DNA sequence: TGTGCCAGCAGCCCCGGACAGGGTTTTAACTATGGCTACACCTTC.

The CDR3 DNA is TGCAGCGTTCAAAAACAGAGCCCCTATGGCTACACCTTC. Amino acids: CSVQKQSPYGYTF. This rearrangement joins TRBV29-1 to TRBJ1-2, with D unresolved. CDR3 length: 13 residues. Germline values: CDR1 SQVTM, CDR2 ANQGSEA. V dropped 5 bases and J dropped 4 bases, with 14 bases sitting between them.

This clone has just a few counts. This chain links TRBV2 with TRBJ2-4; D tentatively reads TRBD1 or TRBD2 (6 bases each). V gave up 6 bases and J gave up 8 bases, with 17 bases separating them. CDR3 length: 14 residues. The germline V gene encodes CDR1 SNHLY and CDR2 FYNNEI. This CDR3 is CASRAGGRRDIQYF. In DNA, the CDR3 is TGTGCCAGCAGAGCTGGGGGGCGGCGGGACATTCAGTACTTC. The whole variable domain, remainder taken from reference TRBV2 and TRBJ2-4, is EPEVTQTPSHQVTQMGQEVILRCVPISNHLYFYWYRQILGQKVEFLVSFYNNEISEKSEIFDDQFSVERPDGSNFTLKIRSTKLEDSAMYFCASRAGGRRDIQYFGAGTRLSVL.

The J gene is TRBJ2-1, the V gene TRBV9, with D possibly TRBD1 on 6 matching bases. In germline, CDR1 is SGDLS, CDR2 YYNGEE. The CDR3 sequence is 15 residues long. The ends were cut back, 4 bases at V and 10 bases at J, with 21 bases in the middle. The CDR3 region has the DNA TGTGCCAGCAGCACTACTCCCGGGACAACCATCGAGCAGTTCTTC. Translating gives CASSTTPGTTIEQFF.

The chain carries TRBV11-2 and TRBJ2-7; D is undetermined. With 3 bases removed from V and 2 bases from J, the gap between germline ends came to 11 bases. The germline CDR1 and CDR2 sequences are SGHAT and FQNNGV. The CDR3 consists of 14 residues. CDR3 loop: CASSFQQSTYEQYF. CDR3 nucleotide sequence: TGTGCCAGCAGCTTTCAACAGAGCACCTACGAGCAGTACTTC.

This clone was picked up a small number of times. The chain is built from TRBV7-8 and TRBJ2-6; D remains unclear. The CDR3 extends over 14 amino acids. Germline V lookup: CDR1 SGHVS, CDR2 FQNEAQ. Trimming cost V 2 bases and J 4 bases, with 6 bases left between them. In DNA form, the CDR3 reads TGTGCCAGCAGCTTATTGGCAGGGGCCAACGTCCTGACTTTC. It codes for CASSLLAGANVLTF.

CDR3 residues: CASSQGVASPLHF. The CDR3 nucleotides read TGTGCCAGTAGTCAGGGGGTGGCCTCACCCCTCCACTTT. The chain couples TRBV19 to TRBJ1-6; 7 positions agree with TRBD1. V shed 5 bases and J 10 bases; nucleotides not matched to a gene: 5. Germline V lookup: CDR1 LNHDA, CDR2 SQIVND (reference sequence). The CDR3 sequence is 13 residues long.

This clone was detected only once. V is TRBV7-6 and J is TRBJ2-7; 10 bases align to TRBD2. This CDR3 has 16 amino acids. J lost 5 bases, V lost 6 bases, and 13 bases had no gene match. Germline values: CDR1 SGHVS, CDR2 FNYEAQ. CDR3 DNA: TGTGCCAGCAGACCTAGAGCGGGAGGGTCCATGGACGAGCAGTACTTC. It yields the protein CASRPRAGGSMDEQYF.

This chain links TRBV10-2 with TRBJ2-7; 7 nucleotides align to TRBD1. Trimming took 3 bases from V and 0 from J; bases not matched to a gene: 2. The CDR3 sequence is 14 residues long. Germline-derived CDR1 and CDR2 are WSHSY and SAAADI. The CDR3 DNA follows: TGCGCCAGCAGTGATGGGACAGTCTCCTACGAGCAGTACTTC. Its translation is CASSDGTVSYEQYF.